This T cell receptor beta chain was recovered during a study of CD8 T cells in Susac syndrome. With random hexamers, reverse transcription was performed on about 0.5 to 1 ug of RNA. TCRdb re-called the immunoSEQ multiplex PCR reads through MiXCR, storing one row per CDR3 protein. The sample gives hundreds of thousands of distinct CDR3 sequences, approximately 81% of which show up once; 0.11% is in the top ten. CDR1 is SGHAT and CDR2 is FQNNGV in the germline V gene. Trimming removed 1 base at V and 8 bases at J, with 3 bases between. This CDR3 is built from 11 residues. The sample consisted of CD8+ T cells from PBMCs. The V gene is TRBV11-2, the J gene TRBJ2-1, with no clear D. The TCR sequence derives from a human donor with multiple sclerosis. CDR3 bases: TGTGCCAGCAGCTTAGCAGATGAGCAGTTCTTC. It specifies CASSLADEQFF.